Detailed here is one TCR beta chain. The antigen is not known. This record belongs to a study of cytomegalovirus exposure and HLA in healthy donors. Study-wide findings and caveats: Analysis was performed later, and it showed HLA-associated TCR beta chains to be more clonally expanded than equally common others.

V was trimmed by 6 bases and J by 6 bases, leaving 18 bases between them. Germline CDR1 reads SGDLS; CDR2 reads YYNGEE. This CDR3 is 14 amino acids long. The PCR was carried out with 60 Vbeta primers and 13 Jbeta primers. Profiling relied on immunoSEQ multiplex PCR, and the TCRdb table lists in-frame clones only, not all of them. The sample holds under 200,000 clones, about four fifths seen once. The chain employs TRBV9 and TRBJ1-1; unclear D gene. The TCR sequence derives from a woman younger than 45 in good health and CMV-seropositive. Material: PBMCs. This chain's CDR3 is CASITLDGTAEAFF. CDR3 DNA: TGTGCCAGCATCACCTTAGACGGAACAGCTGAAGCTTTCTTT.